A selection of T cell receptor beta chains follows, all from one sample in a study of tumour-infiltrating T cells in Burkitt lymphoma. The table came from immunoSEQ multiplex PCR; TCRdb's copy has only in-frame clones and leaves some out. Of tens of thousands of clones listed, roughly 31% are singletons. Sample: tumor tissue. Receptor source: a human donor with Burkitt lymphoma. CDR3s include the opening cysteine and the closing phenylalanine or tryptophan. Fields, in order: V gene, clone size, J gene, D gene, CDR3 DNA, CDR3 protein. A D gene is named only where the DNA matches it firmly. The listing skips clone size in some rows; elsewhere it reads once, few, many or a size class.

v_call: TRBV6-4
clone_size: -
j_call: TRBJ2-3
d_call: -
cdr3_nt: TGTGCCAGCAGTGTAGGTGGTAGCCCCACAGATACGCAGTATTTT
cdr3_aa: CASSVGGSPTDTQYF

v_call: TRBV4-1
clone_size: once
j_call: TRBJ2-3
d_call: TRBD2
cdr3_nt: TGCGCCAGCAGCCGGGGTAGCGGGGATAACACAGATACGCAGTATTTT
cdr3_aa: CASSRGSGDNTDTQYF

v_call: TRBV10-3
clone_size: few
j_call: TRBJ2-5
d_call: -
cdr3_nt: TGTGCCATCAGTGAGTCGGCGGCACAAGAGACCCAGTACTTC
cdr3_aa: CAISESAAQETQYF

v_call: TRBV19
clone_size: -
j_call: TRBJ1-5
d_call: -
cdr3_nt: TGTGCCAGTAGCAATCCCGGGACACCTCAGCCCCAGCATTTT
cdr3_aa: CASSNPGTPQPQHF

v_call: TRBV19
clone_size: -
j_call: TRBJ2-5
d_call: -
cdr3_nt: TGTGCCAGTAGTATTACCGGGGGGCGAGAGACCCAGTACTTC
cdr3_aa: CASSITGGRETQYF

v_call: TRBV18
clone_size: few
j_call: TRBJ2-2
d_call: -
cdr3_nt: TGTGCCAGCTCACCAGACAGAACCGGGGAGCTGTTTTTT
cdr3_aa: CASSPDRTGELFF

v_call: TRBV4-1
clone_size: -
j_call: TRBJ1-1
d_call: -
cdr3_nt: TGCGCCAGCAGCCAACGGGACACTGAAGCTTTCTTT
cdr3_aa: CASSQRDTEAFF

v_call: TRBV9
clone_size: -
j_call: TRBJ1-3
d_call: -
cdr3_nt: TGTGCCAGCAGCGTAGGGACAATCTCTGGAAACACCATATATTTT
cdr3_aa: CASSVGTISGNTIYF

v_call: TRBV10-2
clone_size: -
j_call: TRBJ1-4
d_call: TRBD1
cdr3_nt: TGCGCCAGCAGTCCTCGACAGGGGACTAATGAAAAACTGTTTTTT
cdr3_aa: CASSPRQGTNEKLFF

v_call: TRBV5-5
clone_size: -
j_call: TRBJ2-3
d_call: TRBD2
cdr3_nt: TGTGCCAGCAGCCTGACTAGCGGGGGGGCCCCAGATACGCAGTATTTT
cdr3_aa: CASSLTSGGAPDTQYF

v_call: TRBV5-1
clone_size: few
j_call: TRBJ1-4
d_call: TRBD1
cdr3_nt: TGCGCCAGCAGCTTTTCGGGACAGTGGAATGAAAAACTGTTTTTT
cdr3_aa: CASSFSGQWNEKLFF

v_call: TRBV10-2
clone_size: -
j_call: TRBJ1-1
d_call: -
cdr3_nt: TGCGCCAGCAGACAGGGAGGGATGAACACTGAAGCTTTCTTT
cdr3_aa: CASRQGGMNTEAFF

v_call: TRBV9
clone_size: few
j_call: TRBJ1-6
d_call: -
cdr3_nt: TGTGCCAGCAGCGTAGGTCCAGAGGATAATTCACCCCTCCACTTT
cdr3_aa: CASSVGPEDNSPLHF

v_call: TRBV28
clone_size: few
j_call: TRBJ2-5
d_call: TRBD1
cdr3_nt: TGTGCCAGCAGTCCCGCAGGGCAGGGGGAAGAGACCCAGTACTTC
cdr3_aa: CASSPAGQGEETQYF

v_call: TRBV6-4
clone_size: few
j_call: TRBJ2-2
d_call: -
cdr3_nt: TGTGCCAGCGGAGACTCTGCGAACACCGGGGAGCTGTTTTTT
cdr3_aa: CASGDSANTGELFF

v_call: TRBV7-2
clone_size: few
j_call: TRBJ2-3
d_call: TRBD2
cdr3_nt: TGTGCCAGCAGCTTAGGAACTAGCGGAGATACGCAGTATTTT
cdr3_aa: CASSLGTSGDTQYF

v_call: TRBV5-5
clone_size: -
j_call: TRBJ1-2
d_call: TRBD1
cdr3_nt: TGTGCCAGCAGCTTCGGACAGGGACTTAACTATGGCTACACCTTC
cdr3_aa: CASSFGQGLNYGYTF

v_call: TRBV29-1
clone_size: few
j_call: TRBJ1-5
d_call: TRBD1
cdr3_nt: TGCAGCGCCGGACAGGGTGTCGATCAGCCCCAGCATTTT
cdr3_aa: CSAGQGVDQPQHF

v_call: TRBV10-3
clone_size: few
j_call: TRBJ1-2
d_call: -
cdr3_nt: TGTGCCACCCGGGACTTTGGACACTATGGCTACACCTTC
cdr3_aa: CATRDFGHYGYTF

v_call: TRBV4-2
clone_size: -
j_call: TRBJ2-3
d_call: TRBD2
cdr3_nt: TGTGCCAGCAGCCACCCGGGGGCTATAGCGGGGGCGACCACAGATACGCAGTATTTT
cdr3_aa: CASSHPGAIAGATTDTQYF

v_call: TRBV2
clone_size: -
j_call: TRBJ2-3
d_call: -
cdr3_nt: TGTGCCAGCAGTGACGGGAGCACAGATACGCAGTATTTT
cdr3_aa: CASSDGSTDTQYF

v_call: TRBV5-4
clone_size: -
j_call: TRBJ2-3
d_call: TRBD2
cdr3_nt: TGTGCCAGCAGCCACGGACTAGCGGGGGCCACAGATACGCAGTATTTT
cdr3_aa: CASSHGLAGATDTQYF

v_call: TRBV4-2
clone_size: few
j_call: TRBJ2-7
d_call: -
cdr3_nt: TGTGCCAGCAGCTACGGGGATTACGAGCAGTACTTC
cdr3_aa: CASSYGDYEQYF

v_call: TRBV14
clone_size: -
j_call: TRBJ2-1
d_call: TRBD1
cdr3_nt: TGTGCCAGCAGCCCAGACAGGGGGCGAGTAAGGCAGTTCTTC
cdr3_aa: CASSPDRGRVRQFF

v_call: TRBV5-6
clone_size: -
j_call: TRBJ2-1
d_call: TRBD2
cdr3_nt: TGTGCCAGCAGCTTGGATCTTAGCGGGGGGTCGTCCTACAATGAGCAGTTCTTC
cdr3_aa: CASSLDLSGGSSYNEQFF

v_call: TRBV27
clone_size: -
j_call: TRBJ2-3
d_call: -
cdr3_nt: TGTGCCAGCAGTCCAGTTGCGGGACGCACAGATACGCAGTATTTT
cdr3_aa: CASSPVAGRTDTQYF

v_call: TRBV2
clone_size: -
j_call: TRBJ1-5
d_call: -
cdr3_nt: TGTGCCAGCAGTGAAGGATATCAGCCCCAGCATTTT
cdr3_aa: CASSEGYQPQHF

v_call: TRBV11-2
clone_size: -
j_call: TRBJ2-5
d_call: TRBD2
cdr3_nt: TGTGCCAGCAGTACAACCGGGACTATTCTGCAGTACTTC
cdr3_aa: CASSTTGTILQYF

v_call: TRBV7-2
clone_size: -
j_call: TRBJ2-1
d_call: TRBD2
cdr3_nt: TGTGCCAGCAGCTCCAAGCGGGGGGGGAACAATGAGCAGTTCTTC
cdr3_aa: CASSSKRGGNNEQFF

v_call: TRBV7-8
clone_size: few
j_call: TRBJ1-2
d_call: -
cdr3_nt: TGTGCCAGCAGCCAGGGCGGGCAGGGCCCTTATGGCTACACCTTC
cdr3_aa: CASSQGGQGPYGYTF

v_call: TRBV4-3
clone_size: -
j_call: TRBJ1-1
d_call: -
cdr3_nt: TGCGCCAGCAGCCAAGGGGGAGGAGCTTTCTTT
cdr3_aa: CASSQGGGAFF

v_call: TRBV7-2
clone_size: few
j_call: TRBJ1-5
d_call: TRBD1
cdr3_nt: TGTGCCAGCAACACAGGGGGCAATCAGCCCCAGCATTTT
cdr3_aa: CASNTGGNQPQHF

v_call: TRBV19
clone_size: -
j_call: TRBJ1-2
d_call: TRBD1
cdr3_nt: TGTGCCAGTAGGCCGGGACAGCGCTATGGCTACACCTTC
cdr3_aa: CASRPGQRYGYTF

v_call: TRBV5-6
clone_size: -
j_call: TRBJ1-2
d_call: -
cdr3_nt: TGTGCCAGCAGCTTGCAGGGTTATGGCTACACCTTC
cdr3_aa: CASSLQGYGYTF

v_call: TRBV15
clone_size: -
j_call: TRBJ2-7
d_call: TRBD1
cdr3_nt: TGTGCCACCAGCAGCCCCGGACAGGGGGTAAGCCTCTACGAGCAGTACTTC
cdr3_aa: CATSSPGQGVSLYEQYF

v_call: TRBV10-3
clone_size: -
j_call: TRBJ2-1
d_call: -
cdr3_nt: TGTGCCATCAGTGGGGGGGCCGGGACAGACAATGAGCAGTTCTTC
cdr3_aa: CAISGGAGTDNEQFF

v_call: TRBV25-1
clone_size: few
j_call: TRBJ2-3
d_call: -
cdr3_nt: TGTGCCAGCAGTGACCCACAGGGAGGAGATACGCAGTATTTT
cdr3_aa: CASSDPQGGDTQYF

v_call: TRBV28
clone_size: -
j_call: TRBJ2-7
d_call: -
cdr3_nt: TGTGCCAGCAGTTTAGGGACACCGCCTCCGTACTTC
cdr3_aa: CASSLGTPPPYF

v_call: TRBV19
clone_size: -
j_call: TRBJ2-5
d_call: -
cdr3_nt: TGTGCCAGTAGTAAGAGGGTCGTACAAGAGACCCAGTACTTC
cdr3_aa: CASSKRVVQETQYF

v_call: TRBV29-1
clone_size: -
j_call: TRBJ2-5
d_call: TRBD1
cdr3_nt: TGCAGCGTCAGACAGGGCGGTTTTCAAGAGACCCAGTACTTC
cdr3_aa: CSVRQGGFQETQYF

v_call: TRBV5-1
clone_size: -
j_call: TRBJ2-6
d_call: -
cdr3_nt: TGCGCCAGCAGCTTGTTGGTTGTCGGACAAGGGACTGGGGCCAACGTCCTGACTTTC
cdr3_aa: CASSLLVVGQGTGANVLTF

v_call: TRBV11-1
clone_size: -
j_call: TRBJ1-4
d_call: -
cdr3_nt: TGTGCCAGCAGCTTAGATCGGATGGGAACTAATGAAAAACTGTTTTTT
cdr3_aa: CASSLDRMGTNEKLFF

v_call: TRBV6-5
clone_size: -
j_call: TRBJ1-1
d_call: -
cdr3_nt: TGTGCCAGCAGGGAAGGTGGGGGAAGTACTGAAGCTTTCTTT
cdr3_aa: CASREGGGSTEAFF

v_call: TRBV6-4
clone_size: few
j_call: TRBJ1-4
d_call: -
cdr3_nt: TGTGCCAGCACCCGGGGTGAAAAACTGTTTTTT
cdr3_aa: CASTRGEKLFF

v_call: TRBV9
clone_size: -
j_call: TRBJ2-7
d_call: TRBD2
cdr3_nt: TGTGCCAGCAGCGTAGAGAGGGTAGCGGGGATTTACGAGCAGTACTTC
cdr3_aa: CASSVERVAGIYEQYF

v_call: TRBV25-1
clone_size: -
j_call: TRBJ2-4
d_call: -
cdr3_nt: TGTGCCAGCAGTGAGCCAACAGGGTTCGCAGAAAACATTCAGTACTTC
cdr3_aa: CASSEPTGFAENIQYF

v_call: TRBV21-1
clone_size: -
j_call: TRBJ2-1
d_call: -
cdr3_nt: TGTGCCAGCAGCAAACCTATAAGGGGGGTAGCGGAGCAGTTCTTC
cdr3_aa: CASSKPIRGVAEQFF

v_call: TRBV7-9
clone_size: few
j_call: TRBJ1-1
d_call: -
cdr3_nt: TGTGCCAGCAGCTTGGGGGGTTTTGGCACTGAAGCTTTCTTT
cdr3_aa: CASSLGGFGTEAFF

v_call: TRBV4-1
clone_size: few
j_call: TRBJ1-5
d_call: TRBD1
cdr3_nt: TGCGCCAGCAGCCAAATAGACAGGGGTAATCAGCCCCAGCATTTT
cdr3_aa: CASSQIDRGNQPQHF

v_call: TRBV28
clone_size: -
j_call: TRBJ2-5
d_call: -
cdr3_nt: TGTGCCAGCAGTTCCGGACAGAACCAAGAGACCCAGTACTTC
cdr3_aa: CASSSGQNQETQYF

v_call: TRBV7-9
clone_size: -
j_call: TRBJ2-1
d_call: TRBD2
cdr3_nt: TGTGCCAGCAGCTTAGGGACTAGCACCTACAATGAGCAGTTCTTC
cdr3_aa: CASSLGTSTYNEQFF

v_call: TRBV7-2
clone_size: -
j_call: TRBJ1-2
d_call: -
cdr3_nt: TGTGCCAGCAGCGCCGACGGACCCTCTACGGGTTATGGCTACACCTTC
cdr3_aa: CASSADGPSTGYGYTF

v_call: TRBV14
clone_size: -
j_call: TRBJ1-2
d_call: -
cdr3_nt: TGTGCCAGCAGCCAAGCCCCCCGATCCCGCTATGGCTACACCTTC
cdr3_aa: CASSQAPRSRYGYTF